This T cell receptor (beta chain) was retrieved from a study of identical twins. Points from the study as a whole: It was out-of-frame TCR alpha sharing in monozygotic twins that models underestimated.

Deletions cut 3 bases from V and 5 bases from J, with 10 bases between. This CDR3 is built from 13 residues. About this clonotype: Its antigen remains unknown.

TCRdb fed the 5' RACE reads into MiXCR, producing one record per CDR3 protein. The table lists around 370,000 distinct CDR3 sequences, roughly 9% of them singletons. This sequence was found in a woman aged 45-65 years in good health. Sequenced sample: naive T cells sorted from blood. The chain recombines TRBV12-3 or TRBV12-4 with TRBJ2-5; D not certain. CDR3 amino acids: CASSFYEVETQYF. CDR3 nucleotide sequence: TGTGCCAGCAGTTTTTACGAGGTTGAGACCCAGTACTTC.